Shown below are 29 T cell receptor beta chains from a single sample sequenced in a study of blood T cells in healthy people across ages. Sample-barcoded 5' priming and a J-beta primer mix drove a second PCR of roughly 6 to 12 cycles. TCRdb reanalysed the 5' RACE reads using MiXCR and keeps one entry per CDR3 protein. The table records some 1,500,000 distinct CDR3 sequences, approximately 42% of them present only once. The sequencing sample was made of blood. Receptors originate from a young woman in good health.

To note about this clonotype: Germline and junction disagree at one end, which may indicate a read error. The rearrangement uses TRBV7-7 and TRBJ2-7, with TRBD1 as a possible D gene (5 bases). The DNA end is more similar to TRBJ2-5, so the J call may be wrong. Germline loops: CDR1 SSHAT, CDR2 FNYEAQ (reference sequence). This CDR3 is 13 amino acids long. The CDR3 DNA reads as TGTGCTAGCAGCTCGGACACTGGCGGGACCCAGTACTTC. The encoded protein is CASSSDTGGTQYF.

This clonotype was observed once. One end of the junction does not line up with germline, which may come from a read error. The V call is TRBV10-3, the J call TRBJ2-4, with D possibly matching TRBD1 (5 bases). The J call is doubtful: the DNA matches TRBJ2-7 better. The CDR3 has 12 residues. Germline CDR1 reads ENHRY; CDR2 reads SYGVKD. The CDR3 sequence is CAVSAVGDEQYF. CDR3 DNA: TGTGCCGTCAGTGCAGTAGGGGACGAGCAGTACTTC.

V is TRBV12-3 or TRBV12-4 and J is TRBJ1-5; no clear D. The CDR3 runs to 14 residues. The V gene lost 4 bases and the J gene lost 4 bases, with 11 bases spanning the gap. This CDR3 is CASSSRGENQPQHF. DNA for the CDR3: TGTGCCAGCAGTTCTCGTGGAGAAAATCAGCCCCAGCATTTT.

The chain links TRBV6-1 to TRBJ1-2; 8 positions match TRBD1. The CDR3 spans 19 residues. Losses at the gene ends were 2 bases for V and 7 bases for J; bases not matched to a gene: 21. Per the germline V gene, CDR1 is MNHNS and CDR2 is SASEGT. CDR3 sequence reads: CASSEQGLKVDRVLGGYTF. CDR3 DNA: TGTGCCAGCAGTGAACAGGGACTGAAAGTGGACAGGGTTCTTGGTGGCTACACCTTC.

This chain uses TRBV6-6 with TRBJ2-1; 11 nucleotides line up with TRBD1. Germline V CDR1 and CDR2: MNHNY, SVGAGI (reference sequence). V was clipped by 2 bases and J by 1 base; unmatched bases: 4. The CDR3 is made up of 17 amino acids. CDR3 coding DNA: TGTGCCAGCAGTTACCACGGGACAGGGGGTTCCTACAATGAGCAGTTCTTC. Amino acid sequence: CASSYHGTGGSYNEQFF.

Details on this clonotype: At one of its ends the junction is not consistent with the germline gene, which may arise from a read error. The rearrangement joins TRBV4-1 to TRBJ1-3, with D unresolved. Looked up from germline, CDR1 is MGHRA and CDR2 is YSYEKL. The CDR3 is 18 amino acids. The CDR3 DNA reads TGTGCCAGCAGCCAAGGGCTGGGCGGGATCCTCTCTGGAAACACCATATATTTT. Translated: CASSQGLGGILSGNTIYF.

This rearrangement joins TRBV2 to TRBJ2-5; D gene ambiguous. CDR3 length: 12 residues. The V gene's germline CDR1 is SNHLY and CDR2 FYNNEI. Trimming stripped 6 bases from V and 11 bases from J, with 16 bases between. The CDR3 DNA reads TGTGCCAGCAGACCGACGTTCAATGAGCAGTACTTC. This translates into CASRPTFNEQYF.

This clonotype was counted at least ten times. The chain is built from TRBV7-2 and TRBJ2-1; a weak D match, TRBD2 (5 bases). This CDR3 contains 15 residues. Trimming removed 5 bases at V and 0 bases at J, with 11 bases between. Germline lookup yields CDR1 SGHTA and CDR2 FQGNSA. As DNA, the CDR3 is TGTGCCAGCAGCCATAAACTAGGCTCCTACAATGAGCAGTTCTTC. It yields the protein CASSHKLGSYNEQFF.

V usage is TRBV12-5 and J usage is TRBJ2-7; D is unresolved. Germline CDR1 reads LGHNT; CDR2 reads FRNRAP. Trimming removed 2 bases from V and 1 base from J, with 3 bases in between. The CDR3 has 12 amino acids. The CDR3 region is CASGLLSYEQYF. DNA of the CDR3: TGTGCTAGTGGTTTGTTATCCTACGAGCAGTACTTC.

This clonotype was seen a few times. The chain has TRBV7-3 and TRBJ2-3, with D maybe TRBD2 (6 bases). CDR1 SGHTA and CDR2 FQGTGA come from the germline V gene. CDR3 length equals 15 residues. Trimming shortened V by 5 bases and J by 2 bases, and 14 bases separated the two germline ends. This chain's CDR3 is CASSDSGIPTDTQYF. The CDR3 DNA follows: TGTGCCAGCAGCGATAGCGGAATTCCCACAGATACGCAGTATTTT.

This clonotype was detected only a few times. The CDR3 protein is CSASSFEQFF. CDR3 DNA: TGCAGTGCTAGTTCCTTTGAGCAGTTCTTC. V gene TRBV20-1 combines with J gene TRBJ2-1; D is uncertain. CDR3 size: 10 residues. The V gene lost 3 bases and the J gene lost 9 bases, with 6 bases spanning the gap. Germline V lookup: CDR1 DFQATT, CDR2 SNEGSKA (reference sequence).

The chain combines TRBV9 with TRBJ2-1, with 8 bases matching TRBD2. The CDR3 has 15 residues. The trim removed 3 bases at V and 5 bases at J, leaving 7 bases unmatched. Germline CDR1 SGDLS, CDR2 YYNGEE. The CDR3 bases are TGTGCCAGCAGCGCGGGGGGGGGACAACACAATGAGCAGTTCTTC. Its protein product is CASSAGGGQHNEQFF.

This clonotype turned up a few times. V and J are TRBV7-2 and TRBJ2-1; maybe TRBD1 (5 bases). The CDR3 sequence is 14 residues long. Germline V gene lookup returns CDR1 SGHTA and CDR2 FQGNSA. The germline V and J ends were trimmed by 4 bases and 3 bases, with 10 bases remaining between them. CDR3: CASSSAGYYNEQFF. The DNA of the CDR3 is TGTGCCAGCAGCTCGGCAGGGTACTACAATGAGCAGTTCTTC.

The rearrangement links TRBV6-5 to TRBJ1-2; TRBD1 might be the D (6 bases). The V and J ends lost 5 bases and 8 bases respectively, with 15 bases between them. CDR1 and CDR2 from the germline V gene are MNHEY and SVGAGI. The CDR3 consists of 13 residues. The DNA of the CDR3 is TGTGCCAGCAGTGACCAGGGGCACATCGGCTACACCTTC. Protein: CASSDQGHIGYTF.

This clonotype was seen only a few times. The chain couples TRBV5-6 to TRBJ2-7, with 7 bases that match TRBD1. After removal of 1 base from V and 2 bases from J, the junction contained 6 bases not matched to a gene. Germline values: CDR1 SGHDT, CDR2 YYEEEE. The CDR3 is 15 residues long. DNA of the CDR3: TGTGCCAGCAGCTTGAGGGGGACAGATACCTACGAGCAGTACTTC. It specifies CASSLRGTDTYEQYF.

This clonotype was detected only a few times. The gene calls are TRBV9 and TRBJ2-1; D gene unclear. V shed 4 bases and J shed 3 bases, with 8 bases lying between them. The CDR3 consists of 13 residues. The germline CDR1 and CDR2 sequences are SGDLS and YYNGEE. DNA of the CDR3: TGTGCCAGCAGCCCTTGGATCTACAATGAGCAGTTCTTC. Residues: CASSPWIYNEQFF.

This clonotype was recorded a few times. The V and J genes are TRBV29-1 and TRBJ1-2; weak D call: TRBD1 (6 bases). The V end lost 7 bases, the J end lost 0 bases, and 15 bases lay between the germline ends. The length of the CDR3 is 14 residues. Germline loops: CDR1 SQVTM, CDR2 ANQGSEA. CDR3 sequence reads: CSAQGEGANYGYTF. The CDR3 DNA sequence: TGCAGCGCCCAAGGGGAGGGGGCTAACTATGGCTACACCTTC.

The chain couples TRBV9 to TRBJ2-3; 12 bases map to TRBD2. The V segment lost 0 bases and the J segment 0 bases; nucleotides outside the gene matches: 2. This CDR3 has 17 amino acids. Per the germline V gene, CDR1 is SGDLS and CDR2 is YYNGEE. The CDR3 region is CASSVVGTSGSTDTQYF. CDR3 nucleotides: TGTGCCAGCAGCGTAGTTGGGACTAGCGGGAGCACAGATACGCAGTATTTT.

With regard to this clonotype: The junction departs from germline at one end; a sequencing error may be responsible. The rearrangement links TRBV5-1 to TRBJ2-3; either TRBD1 or TRBD2 may supply D (5 bases each). CDR3 length: 14 residues. CDR1 and CDR2 from the germline V gene are SGHRS and YFSETQ. The CDR3, as DNA: TGCGCCAGCAGCTTGACCGGGACCACAAATACGCAGTATTTT. It codes for CASSLTGTTNTQYF.

Many counts were recorded for this clonotype. The rearrangement joins TRBV7-2 to TRBJ2-3; TRBD2 is a possible D gene (6 bases). CDR3 length equals 15 residues. The germline V and J ends were trimmed by 3 bases and 8 bases, with 18 bases remaining between them. Looked up from germline, CDR1 is SGHTA and CDR2 is FQGNSA. CDR3 bases: TGTGCCAGCAGCTTTGGGGACTCCAGAAGCCTTACGCAGTATTTT. Its translation: CASSFGDSRSLTQYF.

The chain employs TRBV2 and TRBJ1-1, with 7 nucleotides matching TRBD1. V was pared by 6 bases and J by 4 bases, with 11 bases of the junction left unmatched. CDR1 and CDR2 (germline): SNHLY, FYNNEI. The CDR3 has 15 residues. The CDR3 reads CASSTDRVRGTEAFF. CDR3 sequence (DNA): TGTGCCAGCAGCACTGACAGGGTGAGGGGCACTGAAGCTTTCTTT.

The chain recombines TRBV4-1 with TRBJ2-1; either TRBD1 or TRBD2 may fit D (5 bases each). The DNA end is more similar to TRBJ2-7, so the J call may be wrong. Germline loops: CDR1 MGHRA, CDR2 YSYEKL. The CDR3 is 16 residues long. The CDR3 region has the DNA TGCGCCAGCAGCCAGGGACGGCCGCCGACCTGCAATGAGCAGTACTTC. It specifies CASSQGRPPTCNEQYF.

The chain recombines TRBV15 with TRBJ1-1; D not resolved. Between the trimmed V and J ends, which lost 4 bases and 0 bases, there was a span of 12 bases. Germline CDR1 LNHNV, CDR2 YYDKDF (reference sequence). The CDR3 runs 15 residues. The CDR3 reads CATSMGATMNTEAFF. CDR3 nucleotide sequence: TGTGCCACCAGCATGGGAGCCACTATGAACACTGAAGCTTTCTTT.

As DNA, the CDR3 is TGTGCCAGCAGCCCCGTGAACGGCTACAATGAGCAGTTCTTC. Translating gives CASSPVNGYNEQFF. The gene calls are TRBV11-2 and TRBJ2-1, with D unresolved. Trimming removed 5 bases from V and 3 bases from J, with 11 bases in between. CDR1 is SGHAT and CDR2 is FQNNGV in the germline V gene. The CDR3 length is 14 residues. The variable domain in full, completed from reference TRBV11-2 and TRBJ2-1, reads EAGVAQSPRYKIIEKRQSVAFWCNPISGHATLYWYQQILGQGPKLLIQFQNNGVVDDSQLPKDRFSAERLKGVDSTLKIQPAKLEDSAVYLCASSPVNGYNEQFFGPGTRLTVL.

This clonotype has just a few counts. This chain links TRBV27 with TRBJ2-7; no firm D call. Germline V gene data show CDR1 as MNHEY and CDR2 as SMNVEV (reference sequence). With 0 bases removed from V and 7 bases from J, the gap between germline ends came to 13 bases. The length of the CDR3 is 14 residues. CDR3 in amino acids: CASSLSSSYGEQYF. The CDR3, as DNA: TGTGCCAGCAGTTTATCTTCCTCCTACGGGGAGCAGTACTTC.

Points on this clonotype: The DNA is left out, because the CDR3 cannot be placed on it with certainty; the CDR3 is given as TCRdb lists it. The genes are TRBV7-2 and TRBJ1-2. The CDR3 is made up of 12 amino acids, end residues included. From germline, CDR1 is SGHTA and CDR2 FQGNSA. The CDR3 loop is CASSPRFGPGTF.

This clonotype was counted a single time. The chain uses TRBV28 and TRBJ2-7, with 7 bases that match TRBD1. This CDR3 is built from 16 residues. Losses at the gene ends were 6 bases for V and 7 bases for J; bases not matched to a gene: 18. CDR1 is MDHEN and CDR2 is SYDVKM in the germline V gene. The CDR3 region has the DNA TGTGCCAGCAGCCCCCGACAGGGTTCGTCGTACAATGAGCAGTACTTC. It yields the protein CASSPRQGSSYNEQYF.

The gene calls are TRBV24-1 and TRBJ2-3; 11 bases are a match to TRBD2. There are 14 residues in the CDR3. Germline V gene data show CDR1 as KGHDR and CDR2 as SFDVKD. V shed 5 bases, J shed 6 bases, and the junction held 3 bases outside the gene matches. CDR3 sequence reads: CATSVTSGSDTQYF. CDR3 bases: TGTGCCACCAGTGTTACTAGCGGGAGTGATACGCAGTATTTT.

This chain links TRBV2 with TRBJ2-5; TRBD1 is a possible D gene (5 bases). The germline V gene encodes CDR1 SNHLY and CDR2 FYNNEI. The CDR3 spans 14 residues. V shed 6 bases and J shed 2 bases, with 13 bases lying between them. The CDR3 DNA sequence: TGTGCCAGCAGCCGCACCCGACAGCAAGAGACCCAGTACTTC. Amino acid sequence: CASSRTRQQETQYF.